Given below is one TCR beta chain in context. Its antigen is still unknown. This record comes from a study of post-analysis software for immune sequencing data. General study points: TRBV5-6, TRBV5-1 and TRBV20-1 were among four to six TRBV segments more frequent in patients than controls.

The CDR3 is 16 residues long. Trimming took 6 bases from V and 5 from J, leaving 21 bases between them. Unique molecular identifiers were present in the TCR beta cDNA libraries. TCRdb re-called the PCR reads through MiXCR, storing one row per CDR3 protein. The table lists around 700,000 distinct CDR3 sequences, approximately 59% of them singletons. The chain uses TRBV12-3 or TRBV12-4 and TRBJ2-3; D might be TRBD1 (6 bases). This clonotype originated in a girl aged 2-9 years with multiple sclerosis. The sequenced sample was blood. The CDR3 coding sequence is TGTGCCAGCAGCCCGAGTAAGACAGGTTTTATAGATACGCAGTATTTT. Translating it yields CASSPSKTGFIDTQYF.